This T cell receptor (beta chain) was documented in a study of identical twins. TCRdb re-derived calls from the 5' RACE reads in MiXCR, one entry per CDR3 protein. The sample contains about 890,000 distinct CDR3 sequences, 9% to 15% of which appear only once. This clonotype was observed a handful of times. A further study also used this sample, focusing on yellow fever vaccine responses in identical twins.

The sequence was obtained from a woman younger than 30 in good health. Sequencing input: PBMCs.

The CDR3 DNA follows: TGTGCCAGCAGCTTTCAACAGGGGTTACCCTACGAGCAGTACTTC. This gives the protein CASSFQQGLPYEQYF. The chain combines TRBV7-9 with TRBJ2-7; 7 bases are a match to TRBD1. This CDR3 spans 15 amino acids. The J segment lost 2 bases and the V segment lost 3 bases, leaving 7 bases of the junction unmatched. Looked up from germline, CDR1 is SEHNR and CDR2 is FQNEAQ (reference sequence).